These 20 T cell receptor beta chains originate from one sample sequenced in a study of blood T cell repertoires in COVID-19. Profiled with immunoSEQ multiplex PCR; TCRdb holds only in-frame clones, not every one. The table includes roughly 250,000 clones, roughly 87% detected once. Sequencing was done on a sample of PBMCs or T cells enriched from blood (not recorded which). The receptors shown here come from a woman aged 30 to 39 with acute COVID-19.

This chain links TRBV20-1 with TRBJ2-7, with D possibly matching TRBD1 (7 bases). V was clipped by 3 bases and J by 4 bases, with 16 bases between them. Germline V lookup: CDR1 DFQATT, CDR2 SNEGSKA (reference sequence). The CDR3 extends over 14 amino acids. Written as DNA, the CDR3 is TGCAGTGCTAGTAAACAGGGGAGGTTTTACGAGCAGTACTTC. It translates to CSASKQGRFYEQYF.

The chain recombines TRBV5-1 with TRBJ1-2; 9 nucleotides agree with TRBD1. There are 16 residues in the CDR3. Unmatched junction bases numbered 11, after V lost 3 bases and J lost 5 bases. The V gene's germline CDR1 is SGHRS and CDR2 YFSETQ. The CDR3 DNA sequence: TGCGCCAGCAGCTCTACCGGGACAGGGAATCCGTATGGCTACACCTTC. This encodes CASSSTGTGNPYGYTF.

The chain recombines TRBV7-2 with TRBJ2-7; 10 positions agree with TRBD2. The CDR3 is 15 residues long. Trimming cost V 3 bases and J 9 bases; bases outside gene matches: 11. The germline V gene encodes CDR1 SGHTA and CDR2 FQGNSA. The CDR3 DNA is TGTGCCAGCAGCTTCAAGCGGGAGGGCCAAAATAGGCAGTACTTC. It codes for CASSFKREGQNRQYF.

In nucleotides, the CDR3 is TGTGCCAGCAGTAAAGACAGGGGGCAGAATCAGCCCCAGCATTTT. Residues: CASSKDRGQNQPQHF. The rearrangement uses TRBV28 and TRBJ1-5; 10 nucleotides align to TRBD1. After removal of 5 bases from V and 4 bases from J, the junction contained 5 bases not matched to a gene. This CDR3 region has 15 residues. CDR1 is MDHEN and CDR2 is SYDVKM in the germline V gene.

The chain has TRBV5-1 and TRBJ2-1, with 11 bases that match TRBD2. The germline gives CDR1 SGHRS, CDR2 YFSETQ. The CDR3 sequence is 15 residues long. V was clipped by 0 bases and J by 10 bases; unmatched bases: 6. As DNA, the CDR3 is TGCGCCAGCAGCTTGGTAACTAGCGGGGGCGGCGAGCAGTTCTTC. Translating gives CASSLVTSGGGEQFF.

CDR3 in DNA: TGTGCCAGCTCACCATTGGGGACAGGGAGCTACAATGAGCAGTTCTTC. It is translated as CASSPLGTGSYNEQFF. The chain is built from TRBV18 and TRBJ2-1; 9 positions agree with TRBD1. Germline values: CDR1 KGHSH, CDR2 LQKENI. The CDR3 sequence is 16 residues long. Germline trimming cut 2 bases from V and 3 bases from J; bases unmatched to any gene: 5.

The gene calls are TRBV5-6 and TRBJ1-1, with unresolved D. The CDR3 has 13 amino acids. The germline gives CDR1 SGHDT, CDR2 YYEEEE. Trimming left V 0 bases short and J 8 bases short, with 11 bases between. For the CDR3, the DNA is TGTGCCAGCAGCTTGGACCCCGAGGTGGAAGCTTTCTTT. Its protein product is CASSLDPEVEAFF.

This clone showed up just once. The V gene is TRBV18, the J gene TRBJ2-3; TRBD2 agrees at 9 bases. Germline V CDR1 and CDR2: KGHSH, LQKENI. V shed 6 bases and J 2 bases; nucleotides not matched to a gene: 6. The length of the CDR3 is 15 residues. CDR3: CASSRLAEITDTQYF. For the CDR3, the DNA is TGTGCCAGCTCTCGACTAGCGGAGATCACAGATACGCAGTATTTT.

This chain connects TRBV7-6 to TRBJ2-3, with TRBD2 matching 14 bases. V dropped 4 bases and J dropped 5; count of bases not matched to a gene: 2. CDR1 and CDR2 (germline): SGHVS, FNYEAQ. The CDR3 is 15 amino acids. The CDR3 region is CASSSGLAGGDTQYF. The CDR3 nucleotides are TGTGCCAGCAGCTCCGGACTAGCGGGGGGAGATACGCAGTATTTT.

The V and J genes are TRBV7-9 and TRBJ2-3; D uncertain. The CDR3 runs to 17 residues. From germline, CDR1 is SEHNR and CDR2 FQNEAQ (reference sequence). Trimming left V 3 bases short and J 0 bases short, with 16 bases between. The CDR3 DNA sequence: TGTGCCAGCAGCTTTTATTTACCCCCTACTAGCACAGATACGCAGTATTTT. Translating gives CASSFYLPPTSTDTQYF.

This sequence joins TRBV5-4 and TRBJ2-7; D uncertain. Germline V gene sequence: CDR1 SGHNT, CDR2 YYREEE (reference sequence). Trimming cost V 3 bases and J 6 bases, with 10 bases left between them. CDR3 length: 12 residues. CDR3 amino acids: CASSYTASEQYF. Written as DNA, the CDR3 is TGTGCCAGCAGCTATACAGCCTCCGAGCAGTACTTC.

The chain carries TRBV15 and TRBJ1-5; 7 nucleotides agree with TRBD1. Germline assignment: CDR1 LNHNV and CDR2 YYDKDF (reference sequence). The CDR3 is 15 amino acids. J lost 5 bases, V lost 0 bases, and 4 bases had no gene match. The CDR3 protein is CATSRDLTGDQPQHF. The CDR3 region has the DNA TGTGCCACCAGCAGAGATCTAACAGGGGATCAGCCCCAGCATTTT.

The chain has TRBV7-2 and TRBJ1-2; TRBD1 matches at 8 bases. CDR1 SGHTA and CDR2 FQGNSA come from the germline V gene. CDR3 length equals 16 residues. With V trimmed by 5 bases and J by 1 base, 9 bases remained unmatched. The CDR3 protein is CASSPVSGGLNYGYTF. CDR3 DNA sequence: TGTGCCAGCAGCCCCGTCTCAGGGGGCCTTAACTATGGCTACACCTTC.

The genes are TRBV7-9 and TRBJ1-1; the D is unclear. CDR3 length: 13 residues. CDR1 is SEHNR and CDR2 is FQNEAQ in the germline V gene (reference sequence). The V end lost 2 bases, the J end lost 1 base, and 5 bases lay between the germline ends. The CDR3 loop reads CASSLIRNTEAFF. The DNA for the CDR3 is TGTGCCAGCAGCTTAATTCGGAACACTGAAGCTTTCTTT.

The chain is built from TRBV2 and TRBJ1-5; D is unresolved. Germline CDR1 SNHLY, CDR2 FYNNEI. With 1 base removed from V and 6 bases from J, the gap between germline ends came to 7 bases. This CDR3 region has 13 residues. In DNA form, the CDR3 reads TGTGCCAGCAGTGAAGGAGGGCCTCAGCCCCAGCATTTT. This codes for CASSEGGPQPQHF.

The V call is TRBV7-9, the J call TRBJ2-1; TRBD1 matches 10 bases. CDR1 SEHNR and CDR2 FQNEAQ come from the germline V gene (reference sequence). This CDR3 has 14 residues. The V gene end was trimmed by 5 bases and the J gene end by 8 bases; junction bases not matched to a gene: 6. CDR3 amino acids: CASSVTGGLYEQFF. The CDR3 DNA is TGTGCCAGCAGCGTGACAGGGGGCCTCTATGAGCAGTTCTTC. Combining the CDR3 with reference TRBV7-9 and TRBJ2-1 gives the whole variable domain DTGVSQNPRHKITKRGQNVTFRCDPISEHNRLYWYRQTLGQGPEFLTYFQNEAQLEKSRLLSDRFSAERPKGSFSTLEIQRTEQGDSAMYLCASSVTGGLYEQFFGPGTRLTVL.

This chain connects TRBV3-1 (or the pseudogene TRBV3-2) to TRBJ2-7, with a tentative D call TRBD1 (6 bases). In germline, CDR1 is LGHDT, CDR2 YNNKEL (reference sequence). Trimming removed 4 bases from V and 8 bases from J, with 15 bases in between. The CDR3 is 13 residues long. Written as DNA, the CDR3 is TGTGCCAGCAGCCGACAGGAAGGCGTCAAGCAGTACTTC. Translating gives CASSRQEGVKQYF.

The V gene is TRBV9, the J gene TRBJ1-2, with D possibly TRBD1 on 5 matching bases. From germline, CDR1 is SGDLS and CDR2 YYNGEE. The V end was cut by 3 bases, the J end by 0 bases, with 12 bases between. The CDR3 consists of 15 residues. In DNA, the CDR3 is TGTGCCAGCAGCGATTCGACAGCTGCTAACTATGGCTACACCTTC. Residues: CASSDSTAANYGYTF.

The chain is built from TRBV25-1 and TRBJ2-3; 10 nucleotides align to TRBD2. With V trimmed by 5 bases and J by 3 bases, 5 bases remained unmatched. The CDR3 runs to 15 residues. The germline CDR1 and CDR2 sequences are MGHDK and SYGVNS. The CDR3 nucleotides are TGTGCCAGCAGTATTCATAGCGGGAGGACAGATACGCAGTATTTT. Translating it yields CASSIHSGRTDTQYF.

The chain is built from TRBV7-3 and TRBJ2-7; 9 nucleotides agree with TRBD1. The CDR3 spans 15 residues. The ends lost 4 bases at V and 6 bases at J; junction bases unmatched: 10. Germline V gene sequence: CDR1 SGHTA, CDR2 FQGTGA. DNA of the CDR3: TGTGCCAGCAGCTCATCCGGGACAGGGCTGTCCGAGCAGTACTTC. This gives the protein CASSSSGTGLSEQYF.